Reported below is one T cell receptor (beta chain). CDR1 and CDR2 (germline): SGHTA, FQGTGA. Trimming cost V 4 bases and J 2 bases, with 10 bases left between them. The CDR3 is made up of 14 amino acids. Original processing methods: Reference gene primer amplification in the assay estimated nucleated cell counts. The repertoire was sequenced with immunoSEQ multiplex PCR; TCRdb's copy has only in-frame clones and lacks some. V and J calls plus clone size are reproduced from that table; the DNA served to infer D and trimming. This sample has about 35,000 clones; approximately 80% occur once, and the top ten carry over 8%. The data are from a study of blood T cell repertoires in COVID-19. Study-level information: Acute-phase and convalescent COVID-19 samples originated in the United States, Italy and Spain. The cDNA or gDNA used as material had been derived from T cells, B-cell-depleted T cells, or PBMCs.

Sequencing was carried out using peripheral blood. This sequence joins TRBV7-3 and TRBJ2-3; D gene uncertain. The TCR originated in a man between 60 and 75 years old in a cohort sampled during active COVID-19. The CDR3 DNA is TGTGCCAGCAGCTCTAGTAGATCCACAGATACGCAGTATTTT. Translating gives CASSSSRSTDTQYF.